This TCR beta chain was sequenced during a study of Ad26.COV2.S vaccination and SARS-CoV-2 variants. Findings and limits, study-wide: The TCR breadth and depth analyses may have produced an underestimate of total T cell responses.

Data came from immunoSEQ multiplex PCR; TCRdb stores just in-frame clones and leaves some out. Here the sample spans hundreds of thousands of clones, less than 90% being singletons. For this clone: The antigen is not known.

Treatment meaning: some 20 received Ad26.COV2.S at low or high dose, single or two shots; 5 received placebo; per-sample allocation not given. On day 63 after the first injection, vaccine and placebo recipients gave samples. This CDR3 has 15 amino acids. With 0 bases clipped from V and 1 base from J, the junction kept 2 bases outside the gene matches. Germline lookup yields CDR1 SGHRS and CDR2 YFSETQ. The specimen was peripheral blood, collected in a trial of Ad26.COV2.S vaccine versus placebo. The V and J genes are TRBV5-1 and TRBJ1-1, with TRBD1 matching 8 bases. The receptor was derived from a person aged 18-65 years who received the Ad26.COV2.S COVID-19 vaccine or a placebo. The CDR3 nucleotides are TGCGCCAGCAGCTTGGTCGACAGGGGGAACACTGAAGCTTTCTTT. Its protein is CASSLVDRGNTEAFF.